This T cell receptor (beta chain) is from a study of T cell responses to AZD1222 COVID-19 vaccine. Turning to the study itself: Investigators merged groups given second doses at roughly 4 or roughly 12 weeks. Study observations and caveats: Sampled repertoires all dated from after the peak T cell response. Two AZD1222 doses significantly raised spike-specific TCR breadth and depth over controls. Donors, mostly white British, included more females; clonal diversity was possibly underestimated.

Only in-frame clones appear in the TCRdb table, and some are missing; sequencing was by immunoSEQ multiplex PCR. The sample lists over 110,000 clones; roughly 91% were seen once. CDR1 and CDR2 from the germline V gene are MNHNS and SASEGT. This CDR3 has 14 amino acids. V lost 1 base, J lost 0 bases, and 7 bases lay in between. This clone was counted between two and nine times. Its antigen is not identified. This receptor was obtained from an adult in good health. Sequencing was performed on peripheral blood, taken on day 0 of AZD1222 vaccination. J is TRBJ2-7 and V is TRBV6-1; D could derive from TRBD1 or TRBD2 (5 bases each). The CDR3 reads CASSEEGPSYEQYF. In DNA, the CDR3 is TGTGCCAGCAGTGAAGAGGGACCCTCCTACGAGCAGTACTTC.